The 18 T cell receptor beta chains presented below share a single source sample, sequenced in a study of neoadjuvant anti-PD-1 for oral cavity cancer. Noted time point: after neoadjuvant nivolumab, at surgical resection. Assay used: immunoSEQ multiplex PCR; TCRdb lists only in-frame clones, some missing. The data show about 72,000 clones, about 85% seen once. The material was PBMCs, obtained after nivolumab (anti-PD-1) treatment. These TCRs come from a person aged 35-80 years with oral cavity squamous cell carcinoma.

The chain combines TRBV30 with TRBJ2-7; no definite D call. The CDR3 is 11 residues long. Germline assignment: CDR1 GTSNPN and CDR2 SVGIG (reference sequence). The V and J ends lost 0 bases and 7 bases respectively, with 7 bases between them. The CDR3 protein is CAWSVTREQYF. The CDR3, as DNA: TGTGCCTGGAGTGTAACTCGGGAGCAGTACTTC.

The DNA of the CDR3 is TGTGCCACCAGCAGAGACCCAGCGGGGGGGTACAATGAGCAGTTCTTC. It yields the protein CATSRDPAGGYNEQFF. This chain connects TRBV15 to TRBJ2-1, with TRBD2 identical over 10 bases. Germline loops: CDR1 LNHNV, CDR2 YYDKDF (reference sequence). Germline trimming cut 0 bases from V and 4 bases from J; bases unmatched to any gene: 3. This CDR3 is 16 amino acids long.

The chain employs TRBV25-1 and TRBJ2-3; D is undetermined. The CDR3 extends over 14 amino acids. Germline V gives CDR1 MGHDK, CDR2 SYGVNS. V was clipped by 4 bases and J by 2 bases, with 10 bases between them. The CDR3, as DNA: TGTGCCAGCAGTGTTGACACAGACACAGATACGCAGTATTTT. The encoded protein is CASSVDTDTDTQYF.

This chain connects TRBV7-9 to TRBJ2-7, with 9 positions matching TRBD2. Trimming at V came to 7 bases and at J to 6 bases, leaving 7 bases not matched to a gene. This CDR3 has 13 amino acids. Germline CDR1 reads SEHNR; CDR2 reads FQNEAQ (reference sequence). The CDR3 nucleotides read TGTGCCAGCACGGTAGCGGGAGAAGTCGAGCAGTACTTC. Translation: CASTVAGEVEQYF. Using reference TRBV7-9 and TRBJ2-7 for the parts outside the CDR3, the full variable domain is DTGVSQNPRHKITKRGQNVTFRCDPISEHNRLYWYRQTLGQGPEFLTYFQNEAQLEKSRLLSDRFSAERPKGSFSTLEIQRTEQGDSAMYLCASTVAGEVEQYFGPGTRLTVT.

V usage is TRBV7-9 and J usage is TRBJ2-5; D assignment may be TRBD1 or TRBD2 (6 bases each). The CDR3 length is 14 residues. CDR1 and CDR2 (germline): SEHNR, FQNEAQ (reference sequence). V was trimmed by 1 base and J by 5 bases, leaving 11 bases between them. The CDR3 is CASSLVGGDETQYF. The CDR3 DNA reads TGTGCCAGCAGCTTAGTGGGGGGCGACGAGACCCAGTACTTC.

V is TRBV9 and J is TRBJ1-1; D call uncertain. Germline CDR1 and CDR2: SGDLS and YYNGEE. The CDR3 covers 15 residues. Trimming took off 0 bases at V and 0 bases at J, with 9 bases between the two ends. The CDR3 loop reads CASSVEGHLNTEAFF. The CDR3 bases are TGTGCCAGCAGCGTAGAAGGGCATCTGAACACTGAAGCTTTCTTT.

Details on this clone: The same CDR3 is also encoded by other DNA sequences in this sample. The chain carries TRBV18 and TRBJ2-5, with D possibly TRBD1 on 6 matching bases. V lost 2 bases and J 2 bases, leaving 9 bases between the germline ends. The CDR3 spans 14 residues. CDR1 and CDR2 from the germline V gene are KGHSH and LQKENI. The CDR3 loop is CASSPGQQQETQYF. As DNA, the CDR3 is TGTGCCAGCTCACCAGGACAGCAACAAGAGACCCAGTACTTC.

The V gene is TRBV5-5, the J gene TRBJ1-5; D remains ambiguous. Trimming took 0 bases from V and 4 from J, leaving 5 bases between them. Germline V lookup: CDR1 SGHKS, CDR2 YYEKEE (reference sequence). The CDR3 has 13 amino acids. The CDR3 protein is CASSLVGNQPQHF. Written as DNA, the CDR3 is TGTGCCAGCAGCTTGGTTGGTAATCAGCCCCAGCATTTT.

The gene calls are TRBV25-1 and TRBJ2-3; 8 nucleotides align to TRBD1. Trimming cost V 1 base and J 2 bases; bases outside gene matches: 2. This CDR3 is 15 amino acids long. CDR1 is MGHDK, CDR2 SYGVNS, per germline. The CDR3 protein is CASSEFQGATDTQYF. The CDR3 coding sequence is TGTGCCAGCAGTGAATTCCAGGGGGCCACAGATACGCAGTATTTT. Complete variable domain (other parts from reference TRBV25-1 and TRBJ2-3): EADIYQTPRYLVIGTGKKITLECSQTMGHDKMYWYQQDPGMELHLIHYSYGVNSTEKGDLSSESTVSRIRTEHFPLTLESARPSHTSQYLCASSEFQGATDTQYFGPGTRLTVL.

The genes are TRBV25-1 and TRBJ2-7, with TRBD1 identical over 7 bases. Germline loops: CDR1 MGHDK, CDR2 SYGVNS. With V trimmed by 2 bases and J by 5 bases, 15 bases remained unmatched. The CDR3 extends over 17 amino acids. CDR3 in amino acids: CASSERGRRTGLDEQYF. DNA for the CDR3: TGTGCCAGCAGTGAAAGGGGGCGGAGGACAGGTCTCGACGAGCAGTACTTC.

The rearrangement uses TRBV9 and TRBJ2-5, with D unclear. CDR1 and CDR2 (germline): SGDLS, YYNGEE. The V gene lost 4 bases and the J gene lost 5 bases, with 15 bases spanning the gap. The length of the CDR3 is 14 residues. Written as DNA, the CDR3 is TGTGCCAGCAGCCCTCCTGCCGGGCGGGAGACCCAGTACTTC. Its translation is CASSPPAGRETQYF.

The J gene is TRBJ1-2, the V gene TRBV5-1; D uncertain. The germline gives CDR1 SGHRS, CDR2 YFSETQ. This CDR3 has 13 amino acids. V was trimmed by 2 bases and J by 8 bases, leaving 13 bases between them. The CDR3 DNA is TGCGCCAGCAGCTTATCGGGCGTGGAGGGCTACACCTTC. Protein: CASSLSGVEGYTF. The variable domain in full, with the rest retrieved from reference TRBV5-1 and TRBJ1-2, is KAGVTQTPRYLIKTRGQQVTLSCSPISGHRSVSWYQQTPGQGLQFLFEYFSETQRNKGNFPGRFSGRQFSNSRSEMNVSTLELGDSALYLCASSLSGVEGYTFGSGTRLTVV.

The rearrangement links TRBV7-8 to TRBJ2-6; D is ambiguous. This CDR3 contains 16 residues. V shed 5 bases and J shed 0 bases, with 11 bases lying between them. Per the germline V gene, CDR1 is SGHVS and CDR2 is FQNEAQ. CDR3 bases: TGTGCCAGCAGCCCTCAAATCAGCTCTGGGGCCAACGTCCTGACTTTC. This translates into CASSPQISSGANVLTF.

The V call is TRBV6-1, the J call TRBJ2-7, with D perhaps matching TRBD2 (5 bases). Germline V CDR1 and CDR2: MNHNS, SASEGT. V lost 6 bases and J lost 2, with 14 bases in between. This CDR3 has 14 amino acids. CDR3 amino acids: CASSRNRGTYEQYF. The CDR3 region has the DNA TGTGCCAGCAGCCGAAACCGGGGAACCTACGAGCAGTACTTC.

The chain couples TRBV6-5 to TRBJ1-1; 7 bases match TRBD1. After removal of 6 bases from V and 4 bases from J, the junction contained 5 bases not matched to a gene. This CDR3 contains 13 residues. Looked up from germline, CDR1 is MNHEY and CDR2 is SVGAGI. This chain's CDR3 is CASRSDRVTEAFF. The CDR3 DNA is TGTGCCAGCAGAAGTGACAGGGTCACTGAAGCTTTCTTT.

The rearrangement links TRBV9 to TRBJ1-4, with D possibly being TRBD1 (6 bases). V was cut by 0 bases and J by 8 bases, with 17 bases left in between. From germline, CDR1 is SGDLS and CDR2 YYNGEE. The CDR3 runs to 16 residues. The CDR3 nucleotides read TGTGCCAGCAGCGTAGGCGTGGAACAGGGAGGCGAAAAACTGTTTTTT. Amino acids: CASSVGVEQGGEKLFF.

The V gene is TRBV11-3, the J gene TRBJ2-7; 8 nucleotides match TRBD1. The CDR3 has 14 amino acids. The J segment lost 7 bases and the V segment lost 3 bases, leaving 8 bases of the junction unmatched. Germline values: CDR1 SGHNT, CDR2 YENEEA. The CDR3 reads CASSLNQGAHEQYF. The DNA of the CDR3 is TGTGCCAGCAGCTTGAATCAGGGGGCTCATGAGCAGTACTTC.

This sequence joins TRBV18 and TRBJ1-1; tentative D call: TRBD1 (5 bases). Trimming left V 0 bases short and J 1 base short, with 9 bases between. The CDR3 loop spans 15 amino acids. Germline CDR1 reads KGHSH; CDR2 reads LQKENI. This CDR3 is CASSPPGHQNTEAFF. CDR3 DNA: TGTGCCAGCTCACCACCAGGACACCAGAACACTGAAGCTTTCTTT.